Shown below are 12 T cell receptor beta chains from a single sample sequenced in a study of blood T cell repertoires in COVID-19. Measured with immunoSEQ multiplex PCR; TCRdb has only the in-frame clones, and not every one. The table shows about 69,000 clones, with about 91% occurring only once. The sequenced sample consisted of peripheral blood. All receptors come from a woman in her sixties with active COVID-19.

In this sample, this clone turned up once. The chain has TRBV5-1 and TRBJ1-1; maybe TRBD1 (5 bases). CDR1 SGHRS and CDR2 YFSETQ come from the germline V gene. Trimming took 4 bases from V and 4 from J, leaving 17 bases between them. This CDR3 has 15 amino acids. As DNA, the CDR3 is TGCGCCAGCAGCCCGTACAGGTCCGGGGGCACTGAAGCTTTCTTT. Protein product: CASSPYRSGGTEAFF.

The V gene is TRBV4-2, the J gene TRBJ2-7; D is possibly TRBD2 (6 bases). This CDR3 region has 17 residues. Trimming shortened V by 0 bases and J by 0 bases, and 15 bases separated the two germline ends. Looked up from germline, CDR1 is LGHNA and CDR2 is YNFKEQ. The CDR3 DNA reads as TGTGCCAGCAGCCAAGAGGTAGGAGGGGAGAGCTCCTACGAGCAGTACTTC. The encoded protein is CASSQEVGGESSYEQYF.

The CDR3 here is CASRTTGSTNEKLFF. As DNA, the CDR3 is TGTGCCAGCAGGACGACAGGGTCAACTAATGAAAAACTGTTTTTT. The V gene is TRBV2, the J gene TRBJ1-4; 7 nucleotides match TRBD1. The CDR3 length is 15 residues. The junction had 4 bases not matched to a gene; V was cut back by 6 bases and J by 0 bases. Germline V gene data show CDR1 as SNHLY and CDR2 as FYNNEI. Full variable domain (missing parts from reference TRBV2 and TRBJ1-4): EPEVTQTPSHQVTQMGQEVILRCVPISNHLYFYWYRQILGQKVEFLVSFYNNEISEKSEIFDDQFSVERPDGSNFTLKIRSTKLEDSAMYFCASRTTGSTNEKLFFGSGTQLSVL.

J is TRBJ2-7 and V is TRBV5-1; 11 positions agree with TRBD2. J gave up 0 bases and V 6 bases, and 5 bases lay outside the gene matches. Germline CDR1 reads SGHRS; CDR2 reads YFSETQ. This CDR3 is built from 15 residues. The CDR3 spells CASTIGLAGSYEQYF. CDR3 nucleotides: TGCGCCAGCACGATCGGACTAGCGGGCTCCTACGAGCAGTACTTC.

The chain carries TRBV19 and TRBJ1-1; tentatively, D is TRBD1 (6 bases). The length of the CDR3 is 14 residues. The germline V gene encodes CDR1 LNHDA and CDR2 SQIVND (reference sequence). With 3 bases removed from V and 4 bases from J, the gap between germline ends came to 12 bases. In DNA, the CDR3 is TGTGCCAGTAGTATTAACGTAGGGGGCACTGAAGCTTTCTTT. Its protein product is CASSINVGGTEAFF.

This sequence joins TRBV7-2 and TRBJ1-1; D not certain. Trimming cost V 0 bases and J 5 bases, with 7 bases left between them. The CDR3 is made up of 13 amino acids. Germline CDR1 reads SGHTA; CDR2 reads FQGNSA. This chain's CDR3 is CASSLALQTEAFF. CDR3 DNA: TGTGCCAGCAGCTTAGCGTTACAGACTGAAGCTTTCTTT.

The rearrangement uses TRBV3-1 (or the pseudogene TRBV3-2) and TRBJ2-1; 7 positions agree with TRBD2. Germline CDR1 LGHDT, CDR2 YNNKEL (reference sequence). V was pared by 4 bases and J by 0 bases, with 9 bases of the junction left unmatched. The CDR3 is 17 amino acids. CDR3 region: CASSPRLAQDSYNEQFF. The CDR3 DNA reads TGTGCCAGCAGCCCCCGACTAGCCCAAGACTCCTACAATGAGCAGTTCTTC.

CDR3 region: CARLTGIRPNTEAFF. In DNA form, the CDR3 reads TGTGCCAGATTAACAGGGATTCGTCCGAACACTGAAGCTTTCTTT. This sequence joins TRBV6-4 and TRBJ1-1, with TRBD1 as a possible D gene (6 bases). CDR1 is MRHNA, CDR2 SNTAGT, per germline. The CDR3 consists of 15 residues. Between the trimmed V and J ends, which lost 9 bases and 1 base, there was a span of 18 bases.

This sequence joins TRBV28 and TRBJ2-5; TRBD2 matches at 8 bases. CDR1 MDHEN and CDR2 SYDVKM come from the germline V gene. The J segment lost 4 bases and the V segment lost 5 bases, leaving 12 bases of the junction unmatched. The CDR3 runs to 16 residues. CDR3: CASSPTLAGYRETQYF. The CDR3 bases are TGTGCCAGCAGTCCTACTTTAGCGGGGTATCGAGAGACCCAGTACTTC.

The V gene is TRBV1, the J gene TRBJ2-7; the table calls TRBD2, which could not be checked here. TRBV1 corresponds to a pseudogene. This CDR3 has 13 amino acids. In DNA form, the CDR3 reads TGCACCAGCGACGGGACTAGATCCTACGAGCAGTACTTC. This encodes CTSDGTRSYEQYF.

The V and J genes are TRBV25-1 and TRBJ2-2, with 7 positions matching TRBD1. CDR3 length: 12 residues. The germline V gene encodes CDR1 MGHDK and CDR2 SYGVNS. V trimming: 4 bases; J trimming: 11 bases; junction bases outside the gene matches: 4. CDR3 sequence (DNA): TGTGCCAGCAGTGTCCGACAGGGAGAGCTGTTTTTT. It yields the protein CASSVRQGELFF.

Here the CDR3 reads CASSLANRHWTDPDKDQPQHF. CDR3 DNA: TGTGCCAGCAGTTTAGCGAACCGCCACTGGACAGACCCGGATAAGGATCAGCCCCAGCATTTT. V usage is TRBV28 and J usage is TRBJ1-5, with a weak D call TRBD1 (6 bases). The CDR3 sequence is 21 residues long. Germline V CDR1 and CDR2: MDHEN, SYDVKM. Trimming left V 2 bases short and J 5 bases short, with 31 bases between.